The clone carrying this T cell receptor (beta chain) was recorded at least ten times. Its target is not known. These data are taken from a study of T cells in Graves' hyperthyroidism and ophthalmopathy. Study-wide points: Ophthalmopathy cases were set apart from stable hyperthyroidism by a 13 V-J model.

It was RNA transcripts that yielded the amplified TCR beta CDR3 regions. The HTBI primer set drove a first-round RT-PCR of the TCR CDR3. One entry per CDR3 protein, called by TCRdb with MiXCR from the multiplex PCR reads. There are about 420,000 distinct CDR3 sequences in the sample; approximately 13% occur only once, and approximately 5.8% lies in the top ten. The V and J ends lost 5 bases and 4 bases respectively, with 14 bases between them. Germline-derived CDR1 and CDR2 are SNHLY and FYNNEI. This CDR3 is built from 14 residues. Uncontrolled infections, other autoimmune diseases, pregnancy or lactation led to exclusion of patients. Clinical symptoms, serum thyroxine and TRAb, thyroid ultrasound and orbital computed tomography together formed the diagnostic basis.

The chain couples TRBV2 to TRBJ1-1; the D gene is possibly TRBD1 (5 bases). The TCR was taken from a young woman with Graves' hyperthyroidism. The sequenced sample was blood. The CDR3 loop reads CASSNEGFGTEAFF. The CDR3 nucleotides are TGTGCCAGCAGTAATGAGGGGTTCGGCACTGAAGCTTTCTTT.